This TCR beta chain was sequenced for a study of T cell repertoires in cytomegalovirus infection (dated by TCRdb to the late 2010s). Context from the whole study: The HLA type of each donor mattered for the analysis, because public TCR beta signatures pointed to carriage of CMV infection along with the matching HLA type. General study outcomes and caveats: In both this cohort and an independent cohort of some 380 donors, the cumulative frequency of public TCR beta family members distinguished carriers of CMV infection plus the relevant HLA type. In the ex vivo response, HLA-C-restricted CMV-specific TCR beta clonotypes were dominant, and in two of eight donors the single most frequent clonotype came from this HLA-C-restricted group.

Details on this clonotype: Its binding antigen is unknown. The record has no base qualities; no much larger clone is one base away.

The instrument was an Illumina HiSeq 1500. TCRdb's own reprocessing of the public reads used fastp at Q25 and MiXCR and kept productive beta chains. Each CDR3 protein appears once, grouped with its most common genes and DNA. Here the sample has 300,000 to 450,000 distinct CDR3 sequences; 18% occur a single time. The ten largest account for approximately 10% of the sample. The V end gives up 0 bases and the J end 5 bases, leaving 6 bases in the junction not matched to a gene. Reading the germline V gene (reference sequence) gives CDR1 LGHDT and CDR2 YNNKEL. The CDR3 measures 16 amino acids from cysteine to phenylalanine. Of the read, only the CDR3 DNA is kept; its 48 bases are in frame from base 1.

This clonotype was sampled from a human donor in good health (CMV status not recorded). Some clones in this sample may be carry-over from other donors' samples. Material for sequencing was PBMCs. The chain couples TRBV3-1 to TRBJ2-5; 10 junctional bases match TRBD2. The CDR3 amino acid sequence is: CASSQDTSGTSETQYF. The nucleotide sequence is given as TGTGCCAGCAGCCAAGATACTAGCGGGACCTCCGAGACCCAGTACTTC.